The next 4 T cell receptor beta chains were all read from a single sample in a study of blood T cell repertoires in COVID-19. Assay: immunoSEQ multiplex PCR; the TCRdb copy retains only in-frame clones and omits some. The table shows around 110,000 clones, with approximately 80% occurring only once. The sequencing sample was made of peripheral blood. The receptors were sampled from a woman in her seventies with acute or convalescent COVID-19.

CDR3 amino acids: CASRDSFNTEAFF. Here the CDR3 DNA reads TGTGCCAGCAGAGACAGTTTTAACACTGAAGCTTTCTTT. The chain carries TRBV25-1 and TRBJ1-1, with a possible D match to TRBD1 (5 bases). CDR3 length equals 13 residues. The V and J ends lost 6 bases and 2 bases respectively, with 10 bases between them. CDR1 is MGHDK, CDR2 SYGVNS, per germline.

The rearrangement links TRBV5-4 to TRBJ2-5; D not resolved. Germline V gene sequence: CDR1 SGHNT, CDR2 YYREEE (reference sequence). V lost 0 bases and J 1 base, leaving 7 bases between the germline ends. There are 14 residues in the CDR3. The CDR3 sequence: CASSLVNSQETQYF. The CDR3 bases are TGTGCCAGCAGCTTGGTTAACAGCCAAGAGACCCAGTACTTC.

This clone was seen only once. CDR3 protein: CARSLVRGLFDQPQHF. DNA for the CDR3: TGTGCCAGAAGCTTAGTCAGGGGGCTGTTTGATCAGCCCCAGCATTTT. The chain links TRBV7-5 to TRBJ1-5; the table gives TRBD1 as D, unverified against the DNA. TRBV7-5 is termed a pseudogene. The CDR3 is made up of 16 amino acids.

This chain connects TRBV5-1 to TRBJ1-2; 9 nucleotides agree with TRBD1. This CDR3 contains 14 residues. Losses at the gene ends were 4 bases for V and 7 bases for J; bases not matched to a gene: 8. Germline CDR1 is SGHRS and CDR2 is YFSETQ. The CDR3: CASSTDRGFGGYTF. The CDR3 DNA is TGCGCCAGCAGCACGGACAGGGGCTTCGGTGGCTACACCTTC.